The clone carrying this TCR beta chain was seen a single time. The V gene end was trimmed by 3 bases and the J gene end by 1 base; junction bases not matched to a gene: 3. Germline CDR1 reads SGHRS; CDR2 reads YFSETQ. The CDR3 runs to 15 residues. These data belong to a study of blood T cell repertoires in COVID-19. At the level of the study: Specimens from acute and convalescent COVID-19 originated in the United States, Italy and Spain. The cDNA or gDNA used as material had been derived from T cells, B-cell-depleted T cells, or PBMCs.

Methods used by the authors: It was from reference gene primer amplification that nucleated cell counts were estimated. Assay used: immunoSEQ multiplex PCR; TCRdb lists only in-frame clones, some missing. V and J calls and clone size come straight from that table; D and trimming were deduced from the DNA. The table lists approximately 230,000 clones, roughly 90% of them singletons, with approximately 2% in the top ten. The sequenced material came from peripheral blood. The TCR sequence derives from a man younger than 40 who had recovered from COVID-19. The chain combines TRBV5-1 with TRBJ2-3; 9 bases align to TRBD1. CDR3 region: CASSSRTGGTDTQYF. CDR3 DNA sequence: TGCGCCAGCAGCTCCCGGACAGGGGGCACAGATACGCAGTATTTT.